This T cell receptor (beta chain) is from a study of STAT5B mutations in CD4+ large granular lymphocyte leukemia. Some clones are missing from TCRdb's copy, which holds only in-frame ones; the method was immunoSEQ multiplex PCR. The sample records about 50,000 clones, 65% to 85% being singletons. V lost 4 bases, J lost 5 bases, and 10 bases lay in between. Looked up from germline, CDR1 is SGHRS and CDR2 is YFSETQ. The CDR3 loop spans 14 amino acids. The sequence came from a human donor in good health. The chain joins TRBV5-1 to TRBJ1-6; maybe TRBD1 (6 bases). Material for sequencing was CD4+ T cells from blood buffy coats. CDR3 coding DNA: TGCGCCAGCAGCACAGGGTTAAATAATTCACCCCTCCACTTT. Translated: CASSTGLNNSPLHF.